The T cell receptor beta chain described here comes from a study of regulatory T cells in long-lasting Graves disease. Sample time point: newly diagnosed GD, antithyroid drugs for less than 3 months. Making the TCR library involved RNA that had been extracted from PBMCs. CDR3-region Arm-PCR and iRepertoire HTBI primers produced the TCR beta libraries. In TCRdb, the multiplex PCR reads were re-called with MiXCR into one record per CDR3 protein. The data show approximately 470,000 distinct CDR3 sequences, about 16% seen once. The CDR3 is 17 amino acids. Looked up from germline, CDR1 is SGHDN and CDR2 is FVKESK. The ends lost 4 bases at V and 0 bases at J; junction bases unmatched: 4. Separately, the same data were catalogued under a study of T cells in Graves' hyperthyroidism and ophthalmopathy. That source reports: Uncontrolled infection, other autoimmune disease, pregnancy and lactation each barred patients from inclusion. Blood also contained most expanded thyroid clonotypes above 0.001.

The clonotype originates from a middle-aged man with Graves disease. The genes are TRBV14 and TRBJ2-1; 12 positions agree with TRBD2. The sequencing here drew on peripheral blood mononuclear cells (PBMCs), taken at new diagnosis, from a patient treated with antithyroid drugs. The chain's CDR3 is CASSLPGLAGSYNEQFF. The CDR3 DNA is TGTGCCAGCAGCCTACCGGGACTAGCGGGCTCCTACAATGAGCAGTTCTTC.